The next 10 T cell receptor beta chains were all read from a single sample in a study of cytomegalovirus exposure and HLA in healthy donors (dated by TCRdb to between 2016 and 2019). Library construction relied on the immunoSEQ multiplex PCR assay. The multiplex PCR relied on a mix of 60 forward primers for TCR Vbeta segments and 13 reverse primers for TCR Jbeta segments. The clones in this table, taken by TCRdb from immuneACCESS, are in-frame only. Not every clone is retained; where verified, under half of the shortfall comes from an unresolved V gene, and the cause of the rest is unknown. This sample's table contains approximately 72,000 clones. 2.5% to 3% of the sample rests with the top ten. The sequencing input was PBMCs. These receptor sequences come from a middle-aged man in good health and CMV-seronegative.

The CDR3 sequence is CASSAPRYGVNTEAFF. As DNA, the CDR3 is TGTGCCAGCAGCGCCCCCCGGTACGGGGTGAACACTGAAGCTTTCTTT. This rearrangement joins TRBV9 to TRBJ1-1; D not resolved. Trimming removed 3 bases at V and 0 bases at J, with 15 bases between. This CDR3 region has 16 residues. Germline V gives CDR1 SGDLS, CDR2 YYNGEE.

This rearrangement joins TRBV7-2 to TRBJ2-2, with 9 positions matching TRBD1. The CDR3 extends over 16 amino acids. CDR1 and CDR2 from the germline V gene are SGHTA and FQGNSA. V dropped 7 bases and J dropped 1; count of bases not matched to a gene: 7. DNA of the CDR3: TGTGCCAGCACTATGGGGGGACAGGGGAACACCGGGGAGCTGTTTTTT. Residues: CASTMGGQGNTGELFF.

The chain combines TRBV29-1 with TRBJ2-7; 7 nucleotides align to TRBD1. Germline CDR1 SQVTM, CDR2 ANQGSEA. With V trimmed by 6 bases and J by 2 bases, 7 bases remained unmatched. The CDR3 covers 13 residues. The CDR3: CSVTGTETYEQYF. CDR3 coding DNA: TGCAGCGTAACCGGGACAGAAACCTACGAGCAGTACTTC.

As DNA, the CDR3 is TGTGCCAGCAGCTTCGGACAGGGCGTAGGGAACACTGAAGCTTTCTTT. This codes for CASSFGQGVGNTEAFF. The chain carries TRBV5-6 and TRBJ1-1; 8 bases line up with TRBD1. V shed 2 bases, J shed 1 base, and the junction held 7 bases outside the gene matches. CDR1 SGHDT and CDR2 YYEEEE come from the germline V gene. CDR3 length: 16 amino acids.

The chain combines TRBV5-1 with TRBJ2-1, with D possibly matching TRBD2 (5 bases). Germline V lookup: CDR1 SGHRS, CDR2 YFSETQ. V dropped 5 bases and J dropped 5 bases, with 11 bases sitting between them. The CDR3 consists of 13 residues. For the CDR3, the DNA is TGCGCCAGCAGTTGGACTGGAAACAATGAGCAGTTCTTC. Protein: CASSWTGNNEQFF.

The V call is TRBV5-4, the J call TRBJ2-1; 15 bases are shared with TRBD2. Germline V gene data show CDR1 as SGHNT and CDR2 as YYREEE (reference sequence). Losses at the gene ends were 4 bases for V and 3 bases for J; bases not matched to a gene: 5. CDR3 length: 17 amino acids. The CDR3 loop reads CASSRTSGGGHYNEQFF. CDR3 in DNA: TGTGCCAGCAGCAGGACTAGCGGGGGGGGTCACTACAATGAGCAGTTCTTC.

As for this clone: The same CDR3 can be traced to other DNA sequences in this sample. The chain has TRBV10-3 and TRBJ1-1; the D gene is possibly TRBD1 (5 bases). Germline-derived CDR1 and CDR2 are ENHRY and SYGVKD. The CDR3 totals 11 residues. Between the trimmed V and J ends, which lost 3 bases and 7 bases, there was a span of 6 bases. The CDR3 reads CAISEQDEAFF. The CDR3 nucleotides read TGTGCCATCAGTGAACAGGATGAAGCTTTCTTT.

V and J are TRBV2 and TRBJ1-5; 8 nucleotides align to TRBD1. V shed 6 bases, J shed 6 bases, and the junction held 16 bases outside the gene matches. The CDR3 is 17 residues long. Germline V lookup: CDR1 SNHLY, CDR2 FYNNEI. CDR3 sequence reads: CASSPGQGGPLGQPQHF. CDR3 coding DNA: TGTGCCAGCAGCCCCGGACAGGGAGGGCCCCTCGGTCAGCCCCAGCATTTT.

J is TRBJ1-6 and V is TRBV10-3, with D unclear. Trimming removed 4 bases at V and 7 bases at J, with 5 bases between. Looked up from germline, CDR1 is ENHRY and CDR2 is SYGVKD. The CDR3 consists of 12 residues. CDR3: CAISAGNSPLHF. CDR3 DNA: TGTGCCATCAGTGCAGGCAATTCACCCCTCCACTTT.

This chain connects TRBV5-8 to TRBJ2-7; 8 bases align to TRBD1. This CDR3 comprises 13 residues. Germline loops: CDR1 SGHTS, CDR2 YDEGEE. V was pared by 4 bases and J by 2 bases, with 2 bases of the junction left unmatched. CDR3 nucleotide sequence: TGTGCCAGCAGCCGGACAGGGACCTACGAGCAGTACTTC. It codes for CASSRTGTYEQYF.